The 3 T cell receptor beta chains reported below all come from one sample, sequenced in a study of shared clonotypes between healthy human individuals. Sequencing used immunoSEQ multiplex PCR; TCRdb keeps in-frame clones, though not all of them. The sample shows about half a million clones, roughly 80% of them seen only once. Sequencing used PBMCs. These receptors all stem from a woman aged 40 to 50 in good health. Some clones in this sample may be carry-over from other donors' samples.

The CDR3 DNA reads as TGCGCCAGCAGCCCGGGGGGACTAGCGGGTTACGAGCAGTACTTC. Its translation: CASSPGGLAGYEQYF. The V gene is TRBV4-1, the J gene TRBJ2-7; TRBD2 matches 12 bases. The ends lost 4 bases at V and 4 bases at J; junction bases unmatched: 5. The CDR3 runs 15 residues. From germline, CDR1 is MGHRA and CDR2 YSYEKL.

A few counts support this clone. One end of the junction is discordant with germline, which a read error may explain. The chain combines TRBV10-1 with TRBJ2-7, with 7 bases matching TRBD1. The CDR3 totals 13 residues. Per germline, CDR1 WNHNN and CDR2 SYGVQD (reference sequence). CDR3 amino acids: CASSWTGSSEQYF. CDR3 in DNA: TGCGCCAGCAGCTGGACAGGCTCCTCCGAGCAGTACTTC.

This clone occurred a few times. The germline gene is not matched at one end of the junction; a read error may be the cause. Other DNA sequences in this sample translate to the same CDR3. The chain uses TRBV11-2 and TRBJ1-1; D call uncertain. CDR1 SGHAT and CDR2 FQNNGV come from the germline V gene. CDR3 length: 13 residues. The CDR3: CASSQRENTESFF. The CDR3 coding sequence is TGCGCCAGCAGTCAAAGGGAGAACACTGAATCTTTCTTT.